This entry lists 32 T cell receptor beta chains sequenced from one sample in a study of T cell responses to AZD1222 COVID-19 vaccine. Sequencing used immunoSEQ multiplex PCR; TCRdb keeps in-frame clones, though not all of them. The sample records about 140,000 clones, 88% being singletons. Sequencing was performed on peripheral blood, taken 28 days after the second dose of the MenACWY control vaccine. The receptors were gathered from an adult who received the MenACWY meningococcal vaccine as a control.

The CDR3 here is CASSYSRDGGEKLFF. Here the CDR3 DNA reads TGTGCCAGCAGTTACTCTCGAGACGGAGGTGAAAAACTGTTTTTT. This rearrangement joins TRBV6-5 to TRBJ1-4; D uncertain. Trimming left V 0 bases short and J 7 bases short, with 12 bases between. CDR1 and CDR2 from the germline V gene are MNHEY and SVGAGI. CDR3 length: 15 residues.

In its sample, this clone was seen a few times. Other DNA sequences in the same sample also yield this CDR3. The J gene is TRBJ1-1, the V gene TRBV3-1 (or the pseudogene TRBV3-2); D is uncertain. The CDR3 has 14 residues. CDR1 is LGHDT, CDR2 YNNKEL, per germline (reference sequence). V lost 1 base and J lost 1, with 7 bases in between. The chain's CDR3 is CASSQGAANTEAFF. The CDR3 DNA follows: TGTGCCAGCAGCCAAGGGGCGGCGAACACTGAAGCTTTCTTT.

J is TRBJ1-1 and V is TRBV3-1 (or the pseudogene TRBV3-2); tentatively, D is TRBD1 (5 bases). Trimming cost V 0 bases and J 5 bases, with 10 bases left between them. Germline V gene sequence: CDR1 LGHDT, CDR2 YNNKEL (reference sequence). The length of the CDR3 is 14 residues. As DNA, the CDR3 is TGTGCCAGCAGCCAAGACATGGGGGGGACTGAAGCTTTCTTT. It yields the protein CASSQDMGGTEAFF.

The chain uses TRBV5-5 and TRBJ2-1; D might be TRBD2 (5 bases). V gave up 2 bases and J gave up 6 bases, with 9 bases separating them. CDR3 size: 13 residues. From germline, CDR1 is SGHKS and CDR2 YYEKEE (reference sequence). The CDR3 nucleotides are TGTGCCAGCAGCTTTATTGGAGGCAATGAGCAGTTCTTC. Protein sequence: CASSFIGGNEQFF.

The chain couples TRBV3-1 (or the pseudogene TRBV3-2) to TRBJ1-2; maybe TRBD1 (5 bases). The germline CDR1 and CDR2 sequences are LGHDT and YNNKEL (reference sequence). V was clipped by 4 bases and J by 3 bases, with 21 bases between them. This CDR3 is 17 amino acids long. The DNA of the CDR3 is TGTGCCAGCAGCCCGTATGGAGTCCCGGGGGAGGACTATGGCTACACCTTC. Translation: CASSPYGVPGEDYGYTF.

The J gene is TRBJ1-5, the V gene TRBV25-1; D is unresolved. V shed 8 bases and J shed 6 bases, with 11 bases lying between them. The CDR3 is made up of 12 amino acids. Germline values: CDR1 MGHDK, CDR2 SYGVNS. In DNA, the CDR3 is TGTGCCAGCGGTGGCTCGGGTCAGCCCCAGCATTTT. Its translation is CASGGSGQPQHF.

The rearrangement uses TRBV10-3 and TRBJ2-1; D ambiguous. Trimming shortened V by 8 bases and J by 0 bases, and 14 bases separated the two germline ends. The CDR3 totals 15 residues. Germline CDR1 ENHRY, CDR2 SYGVKD. The CDR3 DNA is TGTGCCATCCGACCTCATACGAGCTCCTACAATGAGCAGTTCTTC. It is translated as CAIRPHTSSYNEQFF.

V is TRBV4-3 and J is TRBJ1-1, with TRBD1 matching 8 bases. This CDR3 has 13 residues. CDR1 is LGHNA, CDR2 YSLEER, per germline. Unmatched junction bases numbered 0, after V lost 3 bases and J lost 3 bases. CDR3 sequence: CASSQTGDTEAFF. The CDR3 DNA follows: TGCGCCAGCAGCCAGACAGGGGACACTGAAGCTTTCTTT.

The rearrangement uses TRBV6-2 or TRBV6-3 and TRBJ2-1; 7 bases align to TRBD2. Germline values: CDR1 MNHEY, CDR2 SVGEGT. J gave up 10 bases and V 0 bases, and 9 bases lay outside the gene matches. This CDR3 comprises 15 residues. DNA for the CDR3: TGTGCCAGCAGTTACTCGGGGAGGGTAGTTGAGGAGCAGTTCTTC. Translation: CASSYSGRVVEEQFF.

The chain employs TRBV15 and TRBJ2-7; D might be TRBD2 (7 bases). The CDR3 has 15 residues. Per germline, CDR1 LNHNV and CDR2 YYDKDF (reference sequence). The ends were cut back, 5 bases at V and 9 bases at J, with 23 bases in the middle. CDR3 residues: CATSRGGAALGGQYF. Here the CDR3 DNA reads TGTGCCACCAGCCGTGGGGGGGCAGCGCTGGGTGGGCAGTACTTC.

This rearrangement joins TRBV28 to TRBJ2-2, with a weak D call TRBD1 (5 bases). The germline V gene encodes CDR1 MDHEN and CDR2 SYDVKM. Between the trimmed V and J ends, which lost 6 bases and 8 bases, there was a span of 16 bases. CDR3 size: 14 residues. The CDR3 DNA sequence: TGTGCCAGCAGCACTACACGCGCAGGGGGGGAGCTGTTTTTT. Protein product: CASSTTRAGGELFF.

The chain combines TRBV7-2 with TRBJ1-3; TRBD1 matches 7 bases. Germline CDR1 and CDR2: SGHTA and FQGNSA. With 3 bases clipped from V and 0 bases from J, the junction kept 5 bases outside the gene matches. CDR3 size: 16 residues. The CDR3 DNA sequence: TGTGCCAGCAGCTTGGTGACAGGGAGCTCTGGAAACACCATATATTTT. Encoded protein: CASSLVTGSSGNTIYF.

The chain employs TRBV7-8 and TRBJ2-7; 8 bases align to TRBD1. Trimming removed 4 bases from V and 5 bases from J; junction bases left unmatched: 7. Germline V gene data show CDR1 as SGHVS and CDR2 as FQNEAQ. CDR3 length: 14 amino acids. The CDR3 DNA follows: TGTGCCAGCAGCTCCCTAGGACAGGGCCACGAGCAGTACTTC. This encodes CASSSLGQGHEQYF.

V is TRBV29-1 and J is TRBJ2-7, with 10 nucleotides matching TRBD2. The CDR3 has 15 amino acids. Trimming at V came to 7 bases and at J to 0 bases, leaving 9 bases not matched to a gene. Per germline, CDR1 SQVTM and CDR2 ANQGSEA. The CDR3 here is CSASGGALRSYEQYF. The CDR3 nucleotides are TGCAGCGCAAGCGGGGGGGCCTTACGCTCCTACGAGCAGTACTTC.

This clone occurred once. V gene TRBV5-4 combines with J gene TRBJ2-7; either TRBD1 or TRBD2 may supply D (5 bases each). The V end lost 4 bases, the J end lost 6 bases, and 11 bases lay between the germline ends. This CDR3 spans 12 amino acids. Per germline, CDR1 SGHNT and CDR2 YYREEE (reference sequence). In nucleotides, the CDR3 is TGTGCCAGCAGCCTGGGGACCCCCGAGCAGTACTTC. This codes for CASSLGTPEQYF.

V and J are TRBV6-2 or TRBV6-3 and TRBJ2-5; unclear D gene. The germline V and J ends were trimmed by 0 bases and 2 bases, with 7 bases remaining between them. Germline assignment: CDR1 MNHEY and CDR2 SVGEGT. This CDR3 spans 14 amino acids. Here the CDR3 DNA reads TGTGCCAGCAGTTACTCGAACAAACAAGAGACCCAGTACTTC. Amino acid sequence: CASSYSNKQETQYF.

The V call is TRBV6-2 or TRBV6-3, the J call TRBJ2-1; 11 bases are a match to TRBD1. The CDR3 is 15 residues long. The germline V gene encodes CDR1 MNHEY and CDR2 SVGEGT. Trimming cost V 6 bases and J 10 bases; bases outside gene matches: 11. CDR3 coding DNA: TGTGCCAGCAGCCGGGACAGGGGGTTTAGGCAGGAGCAGTTCTTC. Protein product: CASSRDRGFRQEQFF.

This clone was observed a single time. The rearrangement joins TRBV27 to TRBJ1-1, with D hard to call. Germline loops: CDR1 MNHEY, CDR2 SMNVEV (reference sequence). Trimming removed 4 bases at V and 0 bases at J, with 9 bases between. The CDR3 is 14 residues long. The DNA for the CDR3 is TGTGCCAGCAGTTCCCGAGAGATGAACACTGAAGCTTTCTTT. Protein: CASSSREMNTEAFF.

The V and J genes are TRBV5-5 and TRBJ2-1, with D possibly being TRBD2 (5 bases). Germline CDR1 is SGHKS and CDR2 is YYEKEE (reference sequence). The CDR3 runs 14 residues. Trimming pared 2 bases from V and 7 bases from J, leaving 13 bases between. As DNA, the CDR3 is TGTGCCAGCAGCTTCCGGGAAGTGGGGAATGAGCAGTTCTTC. Translation: CASSFREVGNEQFF.

This chain connects TRBV10-3 to TRBJ1-2, with TRBD1 matching over 7 bases. The CDR3 extends over 15 amino acids. V was clipped by 3 bases and J by 7 bases; unmatched bases: 11. Germline CDR1 is ENHRY and CDR2 is SYGVKD. The CDR3 nucleotides are TGTGCCATCAGTGAAGGGGGCCAGACTCTGGGTGGCTACACCTTC. It codes for CAISEGGQTLGGYTF.

The chain has TRBV5-4 and TRBJ1-1; D unclear. CDR3 length: 16 residues. Germline V gives CDR1 SGHNT, CDR2 YYREEE (reference sequence). With 0 bases removed from V and 4 bases from J, the gap between germline ends came to 16 bases. The CDR3 nucleotides read TGTGCCAGCAGCTTGGGTACAATCGGAAGGTCCACTGAAGCTTTCTTT. Protein: CASSLGTIGRSTEAFF.

The genes are TRBV3-1 (or the pseudogene TRBV3-2) and TRBJ2-3; 12 nucleotides agree with TRBD2. The CDR3 is 14 residues long. Germline assignment: CDR1 LGHDT and CDR2 YNNKEL (reference sequence). The J segment lost 5 bases and the V segment lost 9 bases, leaving 6 bases of the junction unmatched. The CDR3 here is CASRTSGGIDTQYF. The CDR3, as DNA: TGTGCCAGTCGAACTAGCGGGGGGATAGATACGCAGTATTTT.

V gene TRBV13 combines with J gene TRBJ1-2; D call uncertain. The CDR3 has 14 residues. Trimming removed 2 bases from V and 8 bases from J, with 15 bases in between. From germline, CDR1 is PRHDT and CDR2 FYEKMQ (reference sequence). DNA of the CDR3: TGTGCCAGCAGCTTACGGACCGGGTATGGGGGCTACACCTTC. Protein: CASSLRTGYGGYTF. Full variable domain (remainder filled in from reference TRBV13 and TRBJ1-2): AAGVIQSPRHLIKEKRETATLKCYPIPRHDTVYWYQQGPGQDPQFLISFYEKMQSDKGSIPDRFSAQQFSDYHSELNMSSLELGDSALYFCASSLRTGYGGYTFGSGTRLTVV.

DNA of the CDR3: TGCACCAGCAGCCCGGACCAAGGGGGTAAAAACATTCAGTACTTC. Amino acid sequence: CTSSPDQGGKNIQYF. This chain uses TRBV1 with TRBJ2-4; no check of the table's D call, TRBD1, against the DNA was made. TRBV1 is a recognized pseudogene. This CDR3 is 15 amino acids long.

The chain joins TRBV11-3 to TRBJ1-6; 9 bases are a match to TRBD1. The CDR3 runs 15 residues. The V gene end was trimmed by 4 bases and the J gene end by 10 bases; junction bases not matched to a gene: 8. Germline V gene data show CDR1 as SGHNT and CDR2 as YENEEA. As DNA, the CDR3 is TGTGCCAGCAGCTGGACCGGGACAGGGCCGTCACCCCTCCACTTT. Its translation: CASSWTGTGPSPLHF.

The J gene is TRBJ1-5, the V gene TRBV7-3, with unresolved D. Germline V gives CDR1 SGHTA, CDR2 FQGTGA. Trimming shortened V by 0 bases and J by 4 bases, and 13 bases separated the two germline ends. There are 16 residues in the CDR3. DNA for the CDR3: TGTGCCAGCAGCTTAACGAGGCCCAAAGGTAATCAGCCCCAGCATTTT. Translation: CASSLTRPKGNQPQHF.

The rearrangement joins TRBV5-1 to TRBJ2-7; 10 bases align to TRBD1. The CDR3 is 16 residues long. Germline loops: CDR1 SGHRS, CDR2 YFSETQ. Trimming at V came to 3 bases and at J to 0 bases, leaving 6 bases not matched to a gene. The CDR3 here is CASSSMGTGDSYEQYF. The CDR3 bases are TGCGCCAGCAGCTCGATGGGGACAGGGGACTCCTACGAGCAGTACTTC.

The rearrangement joins TRBV27 to TRBJ2-7, with D tentatively TRBD1 or TRBD2 (5 bases each). Looked up from germline, CDR1 is MNHEY and CDR2 is SMNVEV (reference sequence). The CDR3 length is 13 residues. Deletions cut 4 bases from V and 4 bases from J, with 11 bases between. In DNA form, the CDR3 reads TGTGCCAGCAGTTGGGGGTCCGCTTACGAGCAGTACTTC. Protein: CASSWGSAYEQYF.

This chain uses TRBV13 with TRBJ1-5, with 9 positions matching TRBD1. Germline CDR1 and CDR2: PRHDT and FYEKMQ (reference sequence). The V and J ends lost 5 bases and 5 bases, in that order; junction bases with no gene match: 7. The CDR3 extends over 15 amino acids. The CDR3 is CASSPGTGLDQPQHF. Here the CDR3 DNA reads TGTGCCAGCAGCCCCGGGACAGGGCTGGATCAGCCCCAGCATTTT.

This rearrangement joins TRBV2 to TRBJ1-5, with TRBD1 matching over 8 bases. The ends lost 3 bases at V and 5 bases at J; junction bases unmatched: 3. The CDR3 has 14 residues. Germline lookup yields CDR1 SNHLY and CDR2 FYNNEI. The CDR3 nucleotides are TGTGCCAGCAGTGACAGGGGGCAGGATCAGCCCCAGCATTTT. Residues: CASSDRGQDQPQHF.

Only one count was recorded for this clone. V and J are TRBV28 and TRBJ2-5; 12 bases map to TRBD2. The CDR3 covers 16 residues. Germline V gene sequence: CDR1 MDHEN, CDR2 SYDVKM. V lost 3 bases to trimming and J lost 5 bases; unmatched junction nucleotides: 7. In nucleotides, the CDR3 is TGTGCCAGCAGTTTCCGTCTAGCGGGAGGGGTTGAGACCCAGTACTTC. This translates into CASSFRLAGGVETQYF.

The rearrangement links TRBV5-4 to TRBJ1-4, with TRBD1 matching over 9 bases. The J segment lost 8 bases and the V segment lost 3 bases, leaving 8 bases of the junction unmatched. The V gene's germline CDR1 is SGHNT and CDR2 YYREEE (reference sequence). This CDR3 has 15 residues. CDR3 in DNA: TGTGCCAGCAGCTCCTGGACAGGGGAGGCGGAAAAACTGTTTTTT. Its protein product is CASSSWTGEAEKLFF.